This T cell receptor (beta chain) was captured in a study of blood T cell repertoires in COVID-19. Trimming at V came to 4 bases and at J to 4 bases, leaving 2 bases not matched to a gene. CDR3 size: 13 residues. Germline V gene lookup returns CDR1 SGHNT and CDR2 YYREEE (reference sequence). Assay: immunoSEQ multiplex PCR; the TCRdb copy retains only in-frame clones and omits some. Of 150,000 to 200,000 clones in the sample, 87% are singletons; the top ten hold around 1.5%. The receptor's source is a woman between 45 and 60 years old with acute or convalescent COVID-19. Sequenced material: peripheral blood. V usage is TRBV5-4 and J usage is TRBJ1-2; 9 bases are shared with TRBD1. Written as DNA, the CDR3 is TGTGCCAGCAGCCCACAGGGGGCCTATGGCTACACCTTC. Protein product: CASSPQGAYGYTF.